The following is a TCR beta chain sequence with its context. The age range of participants was 18 to 89 years, with residence in about two dozen US areas. Donors in Cohort 3 who had recovered were those with two negative PCRs, healthcare professional clearance, or resolution of their symptoms. In the original workflow: Using reference gene primer amplification, nucleated cell counts were estimated. Measured with immunoSEQ multiplex PCR; TCRdb has only the in-frame clones, and not every one. That table furnishes V, J and clone size, whereas the DNA furnished D and trimming. The profile shows about 300,000 clones, about nine tenths of them singletons. The CDR3 runs to 16 residues. Germline lookup yields CDR1 ENHRY and CDR2 SYGVKD. Trimming removed 0 bases from V and 1 base from J, with 12 bases in between. This entry is derived from a study of blood T cell repertoires in COVID-19. Study-level background: The analysed material was cDNA or gDNA that came from T cells, B-cell-depleted T cells, or PBMCs.

The chain recombines TRBV10-3 with TRBJ1-1; D is undetermined. The sequenced material came from PBMCs or T cells enriched from blood (not recorded which). The receptor was isolated from a man in his 60s who had recovered from COVID-19. The CDR3 DNA reads TGTGCCATCAGTGAGTCGGGTAAGAGGTCGAACACTGAAGCTTTCTTT. Its translation: CAISESGKRSNTEAFF.